One and the same sample provided the 32 T cell receptor beta chains below, sequenced in a study of blood T cell repertoires in COVID-19 (TCRdb year 2020). Library prep was done by the immunoSEQ multiplex PCR assay. Held by TCRdb, this immuneACCESS table contains in-frame sequences only and omits some clones. Under half of the omission traces to an unresolved V gene where checked; the cause of the rest is unknown. This sample lists some 150,000 clones; 65% to 80% were detected once. The ten biggest clones cover roughly 4.5% of the sample. The sequencing sample was made of peripheral blood. The source of these receptors is a man aged 60 to 75 with acute or convalescent COVID-19.

The rearrangement uses TRBV27 and TRBJ2-1; 12 bases fit TRBD2. CDR1 and CDR2 (germline): MNHEY, SMNVEV (reference sequence). The V and J ends lost 8 bases and 7 bases, in that order; junction bases with no gene match: 12. This CDR3 has 16 amino acids. The CDR3 DNA follows: TGTGCCAGCCAATCATCCGGACTAGCGGGAATAAATGAGCAGTTCTTC. Protein product: CASQSSGLAGINEQFF.

The V call is TRBV2, the J call TRBJ2-2, with 9 bases identical to TRBD1. This CDR3 contains 15 residues. After removal of 7 bases from V and 4 bases from J, the junction contained 7 bases not matched to a gene. Germline CDR1 SNHLY, CDR2 FYNNEI. This CDR3 reads CASKEGTGFTGELFF. CDR3 nucleotides: TGTGCCAGCAAAGAAGGGACAGGGTTCACCGGGGAGCTGTTTTTT.

There are a few counts of this clone. V usage is TRBV28 and J usage is TRBJ2-3; D is undetermined. The CDR3 is 11 amino acids. The V gene's germline CDR1 is MDHEN and CDR2 SYDVKM. V lost 6 bases to trimming and J lost 3 bases, with 4 bases between them. The CDR3 reads CASSRTDTQYF. Written as DNA, the CDR3 is TGTGCCAGCAGCAGGACAGATACGCAGTATTTT.

The chain has TRBV11-2 and TRBJ1-1; D remains unclear. Germline assignment: CDR1 SGHAT and CDR2 FQNNGV. Trimming took off 5 bases at V and 4 bases at J, with 11 bases between the two ends. CDR3 length: 13 amino acids. CDR3 loop: CASSTAGFTEAFF. DNA for the CDR3: TGTGCCAGCAGCACGGCGGGGTTCACTGAAGCTTTCTTT.

A single count supports this clone. The chain combines TRBV19 with TRBJ2-3, with a tentative D call TRBD2 (6 bases). Deletions cut 3 bases from V and 3 bases from J, with 10 bases between. This CDR3 has 14 amino acids. Germline lookup yields CDR1 LNHDA and CDR2 SQIVND (reference sequence). The CDR3 sequence: CASSMRLETDTQYF. CDR3 bases: TGTGCCAGTAGTATGAGACTAGAGACAGATACGCAGTATTTT. Complete variable domain (other parts from reference TRBV19 and TRBJ2-3): DGGITQSPKYLFRKEGQNVTLSCEQNLNHDAMYWYRQDPGQGLRLIYYSQIVNDFQKGDIAEGYSVSREKKESFPLTVTSAQKNPTAFYLCASSMRLETDTQYFGPGTRLTVL.

V is TRBV2 and J is TRBJ1-3; D is unclear. The CDR3 has 15 amino acids. Germline V CDR1 and CDR2: SNHLY, FYNNEI. V was cut by 4 bases and J by 2 bases, with 12 bases left in between. The CDR3 bases are TGTGCCAGCAGTGCCCGGGGTATTGCTGGAAACACCATATATTTT. Its translation: CASSARGIAGNTIYF.

In its sample, this clone was seen a few times. V gene TRBV5-1 combines with J gene TRBJ2-2, with D possibly TRBD2 on 5 matching bases. Trimming left V 0 bases short and J 2 bases short, with 11 bases between. The CDR3 has 16 residues. Germline CDR1 reads SGHRS; CDR2 reads YFSETQ. In nucleotides, the CDR3 is TGCGCCAGCAGCTTGGTGAGGGTAATCAACACCGGGGAGCTGTTTTTT. This sequence encodes CASSLVRVINTGELFF.

The V call is TRBV6-6, the J call TRBJ1-2; 9 bases line up with TRBD1. CDR3 length: 14 amino acids. After removal of 6 bases from V and 7 bases from J, the junction contained 9 bases not matched to a gene. The germline gives CDR1 MNHNY, CDR2 SVGAGI (reference sequence). The CDR3 loop is CASSQQGARGGYTF. CDR3 in DNA: TGTGCCAGCAGCCAACAGGGGGCGCGGGGTGGCTACACCTTC.

V is TRBV5-6 and J is TRBJ2-3; a weak D match, TRBD2 (5 bases). Germline V gene sequence: CDR1 SGHDT, CDR2 YYEEEE. This CDR3 contains 13 residues. Trimming removed 4 bases at V and 10 bases at J, with 16 bases between. CDR3: CASSPPRRFPQYF. CDR3 sequence (DNA): TGTGCCAGCAGCCCCCCTAGGAGGTTTCCGCAGTATTTT.

This clone was counted a few times. The chain is built from TRBV29-1 and TRBJ2-1; TRBD2 matches 13 bases. V lost 3 bases, J lost 0 bases, and 11 bases stayed unmatched. The CDR3 runs to 19 residues. Per germline, CDR1 SQVTM and CDR2 ANQGSEA. The CDR3 nucleotides read TGCAGCGTTGATGGGGGGACTAGCGGGAACCCAGGCTCCTACAATGAGCAGTTCTTC. As protein: CSVDGGTSGNPGSYNEQFF.

The chain employs TRBV27 and TRBJ2-7, with 7 bases that match TRBD2. Germline trimming cut 6 bases from V and 5 bases from J; bases unmatched to any gene: 16. Germline lookup yields CDR1 MNHEY and CDR2 SMNVEV (reference sequence). The CDR3 is made up of 16 amino acids. The CDR3 region has the DNA TGTGCCAGCAGGGGTGCCCACGCGGGAGAATGGGACGAGCAGTACTTC. This translates into CASRGAHAGEWDEQYF.

V gene TRBV19 combines with J gene TRBJ2-2; TRBD1 matches at 9 bases. Germline V gene lookup returns CDR1 LNHDA and CDR2 SQIVND (reference sequence). Trimming at V came to 7 bases and at J to 1 base, leaving 1 base not matched to a gene. CDR3 length: 14 amino acids. The chain's CDR3 is CASKGQGNTGELFF. For the CDR3, the DNA is TGTGCCAGTAAGGGACAGGGGAACACCGGGGAGCTGTTTTTT.

The sample holds one count of this clone. The CDR3 bases are TGTGCCAGCTCAGAGGACAGGAGCACTGAAGCTTTCTTT. It yields the protein CASSEDRSTEAFF. The gene calls are TRBV18 and TRBJ1-1; TRBD1 matches 7 bases. V lost 5 bases and J lost 4; bases outside the gene matches: 4. This CDR3 region has 13 residues. CDR1 and CDR2 (germline): KGHSH, LQKENI. The full variable domain, rest sourced from reference TRBV18 and TRBJ1-1, is NAGVMQNPRHLVRRRGQEARLRCSPMKGHSHVYWYRQLPEEGLKFMVYLQKENIIDESGMPKERFSAEFPKEGPSILRIQQVVRGDSAAYFCASSEDRSTEAFFGQGTRLTVV.

V and J are TRBV7-2 and TRBJ2-3, with D possibly TRBD2 on 6 matching bases. This CDR3 region has 17 residues. CDR1 is SGHTA, CDR2 FQGNSA, per germline. The V end was cut by 1 base, the J end by 0 bases, with 14 bases between. The CDR3 protein is CASSLGGRGTSTDTQYF. Written as DNA, the CDR3 is TGTGCCAGCAGCTTAGGGGGCCGGGGGACTAGCACAGATACGCAGTATTTT.

The J gene is TRBJ2-1, the V gene TRBV6-1, with 14 bases identical to TRBD2. Germline assignment: CDR1 MNHNS and CDR2 SASEGT. The CDR3 totals 19 residues. J lost 9 bases, V lost 0 bases, and 13 bases had no gene match. CDR3 sequence: CASSEAFQTTSGRGAEQFF. In nucleotides, the CDR3 is TGTGCCAGCAGTGAAGCCTTCCAGACGACTAGCGGGAGGGGGGCTGAGCAGTTCTTC.

The chain carries TRBV19 and TRBJ2-3, with TRBD2 identical over 8 bases. The CDR3 has 17 residues. Trimming took 0 bases from V and 2 from J; bases not matched to a gene: 7. In germline, CDR1 is LNHDA, CDR2 SQIVND (reference sequence). CDR3 sequence: CASSIEVTSGNTDTQYF. CDR3 DNA sequence: TGTGCCAGTAGTATAGAGGTCACTAGCGGTAACACAGATACGCAGTATTTT.

This clone has a handful of counts. V and J are TRBV5-1 and TRBJ1-3, with a tentative D call TRBD1 (5 bases). Germline values: CDR1 SGHRS, CDR2 YFSETQ. V shed 3 bases and J shed 4 bases, with 14 bases lying between them. The CDR3 consists of 15 residues. The CDR3 loop reads CASSSQGANGNTIYF. CDR3 sequence (DNA): TGCGCCAGCAGCTCTCAAGGGGCAAACGGAAACACCATATATTTT.

A remark on this clone: This sequence may be a read error, since a much larger clone differs from it by one base. Other DNA sequences in the same sample also yield this CDR3. The chain uses TRBV3-1 (or the pseudogene TRBV3-2) and TRBJ2-7; D not resolved. The length of the CDR3 is 13 residues. CDR1 and CDR2 from the germline V gene are LGHDT and YNNKEL (reference sequence). This CDR3 reads CASSQFAGYEQYF. The CDR3 nucleotides are TGTGCCAGCAGCCAATTCGCAGGCTACGAGCAATACTTC.

CDR3 region: CASSLRSAASQYF. CDR3 nucleotide sequence: TGTGCCAGCAGTTTAAGGTCGGCGGCGTCCCAGTACTTC. V is TRBV12-3 or TRBV12-4 and J is TRBJ2-5, with no clear D. The CDR3 totals 13 residues. V was shortened by 2 bases and J by 9 bases, with 13 bases between the two germline ends.

This CDR3 reads CASSPTGSYTGELFF. DNA of the CDR3: TGCGCCAGCAGCCCGACCGGGAGTTACACCGGGGAGCTGTTTTTT. The rearrangement uses TRBV5-1 and TRBJ2-2, with D tentatively TRBD2 (6 bases). V gave up 4 bases and J gave up 3 bases, with 13 bases separating them. Germline assignment: CDR1 SGHRS and CDR2 YFSETQ. The CDR3 has 15 residues.

This chain joins TRBV7-9 and TRBJ1-1; D perhaps matches TRBD1 (6 bases). V was clipped by 2 bases and J by 2 bases, with 12 bases between them. Germline lookup yields CDR1 SEHNR and CDR2 FQNEAQ (reference sequence). The CDR3 runs 15 residues. Here the CDR3 DNA reads TGTGCCAGCAGCTTAAGGGGGGGCCCTAACACTGAAGCTTTCTTT. It translates to CASSLRGGPNTEAFF.

This rearrangement joins TRBV4-1 to TRBJ2-5, with TRBD2 identical over 10 bases. V trimming: 4 bases; J trimming: 5 bases; junction bases outside the gene matches: 7. From germline, CDR1 is MGHRA and CDR2 YSYEKL. This CDR3 has 15 amino acids. CDR3 nucleotides: TGCGCCAGCAGCCTACTAGCGGGACGGGAGGAGACCCAGTACTTC. Protein sequence: CASSLLAGREETQYF.

The CDR3 is CASSLGQGNNEQFF. The CDR3 DNA reads TGTGCCAGCAGTTTGGGACAGGGGAACAATGAGCAGTTCTTC. This chain links TRBV6-5 with TRBJ2-1; 10 nucleotides agree with TRBD1. V shed 4 bases and J 5 bases; nucleotides not matched to a gene: 2. CDR1 and CDR2 from the germline V gene are MNHEY and SVGAGI. The CDR3 consists of 14 residues.

The rearrangement uses TRBV5-1 and TRBJ2-1, with 7 nucleotides matching TRBD2. Germline assignment: CDR1 SGHRS and CDR2 YFSETQ. V shed 4 bases and J 5 bases; nucleotides not matched to a gene: 12. The CDR3 runs to 16 residues. The CDR3 reads CASSPNGGGIDNEQFF. Here the CDR3 DNA reads TGCGCCAGCAGCCCCAACGGGGGAGGGATTGACAATGAGCAGTTCTTC.

Only a few counts were recorded for this clone. As DNA, the CDR3 is TGCGCCAGCAGCCAACATGCAGGGGACAGGGCCTACAATGAGCAGTTCTTC. Protein product: CASSQHAGDRAYNEQFF. This chain joins TRBV4-1 and TRBJ2-1; TRBD1 agrees at 9 bases. The CDR3 is 17 residues long. The V segment lost 2 bases and the J segment 2 bases; nucleotides outside the gene matches: 7. Per germline, CDR1 MGHRA and CDR2 YSYEKL.

This chain links TRBV5-4 with TRBJ2-5; 9 positions match TRBD2. V gave up 3 bases and J gave up 5 bases; unmatched junction bases: 5. CDR3 length: 14 residues. Germline CDR1 is SGHNT and CDR2 is YYREEE (reference sequence). DNA of the CDR3: TGTGCCAGCAGCTCGGGGACTAGCCTGGAGACCCAGTACTTC. Translation: CASSSGTSLETQYF.

CDR3 coding DNA: TGCGCCAGCAGCTTGACTAGCGGGGGGAACTACGAGCAGTACTTC. Translating it yields CASSLTSGGNYEQYF. This chain uses TRBV5-1 with TRBJ2-7, with 12 bases identical to TRBD2. Unmatched junction bases numbered 2, after V lost 1 base and J lost 3 bases. Germline V gene sequence: CDR1 SGHRS, CDR2 YFSETQ. The CDR3 length is 15 residues.

The chain uses TRBV2 and TRBJ2-7; TRBD2 matches 13 bases. J gave up 5 bases and V 6 bases, and 13 bases lay outside the gene matches. The V gene's germline CDR1 is SNHLY and CDR2 FYNNEI. This CDR3 has 17 residues. The CDR3 region has the DNA TGTGCCAGCAGCCCTCGTGGACTAGCGGGAGTTGGAAACGAGCAGTACTTC. This sequence encodes CASSPRGLAGVGNEQYF.

This chain joins TRBV10-3 and TRBJ1-4, with D maybe TRBD1 (5 bases). Germline CDR1 and CDR2: ENHRY and SYGVKD. Trimming pared 6 bases from V and 0 bases from J, leaving 20 bases between. The CDR3 is 18 residues long. As DNA, the CDR3 is TGTGCCATCAGCCAGATTGGGGCCGGACCTGCAACTAATGAAAAACTGTTTTTT. Its translation: CAISQIGAGPATNEKLFF.

The rearrangement joins TRBV5-5 to TRBJ2-2, with D perhaps matching TRBD2 (5 bases). V lost 4 bases and J 8 bases, leaving 18 bases between the germline ends. CDR1 and CDR2 from the germline V gene are SGHKS and YYEKEE (reference sequence). The CDR3 is 15 amino acids. Here the CDR3 DNA reads TGTGCCAGCAGCAAGGACTCAATCCTATCTGGGGAGCTGTTTTTT. The encoded protein is CASSKDSILSGELFF.

V is TRBV6-5 and J is TRBJ2-1; 8 nucleotides align to TRBD2. V lost 6 bases, J lost 6 bases, and 7 bases stayed unmatched. The CDR3 covers 14 residues. CDR1 is MNHEY, CDR2 SVGAGI, per germline. The CDR3 region has the DNA TGTGCCAGCAGCCAGGGACTAGTTCTCAATGAGCAGTTCTTC. Its translation: CASSQGLVLNEQFF.

This clone was detected once. The chain carries TRBV4-1 and TRBJ2-7; TRBD2 matches 11 bases. This CDR3 has 16 amino acids. In germline, CDR1 is MGHRA, CDR2 YSYEKL. V lost 1 base and J lost 3; bases outside the gene matches: 5. The CDR3 DNA reads TGCGCCAGCAGCCAAGGCCAAGGACTAGCGGGCTACGAGCAGTACTTC. Translating it yields CASSQGQGLAGYEQYF.